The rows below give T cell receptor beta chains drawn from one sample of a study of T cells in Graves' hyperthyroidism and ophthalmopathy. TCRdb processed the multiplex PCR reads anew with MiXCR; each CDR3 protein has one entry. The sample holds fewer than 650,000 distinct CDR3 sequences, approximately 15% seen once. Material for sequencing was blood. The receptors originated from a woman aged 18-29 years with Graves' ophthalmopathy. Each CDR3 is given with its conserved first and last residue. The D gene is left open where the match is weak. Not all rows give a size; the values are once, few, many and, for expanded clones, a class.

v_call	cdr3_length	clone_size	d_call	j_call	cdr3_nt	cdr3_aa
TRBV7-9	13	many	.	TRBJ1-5	TGTGCCAGCAGCCCGAACGAAAATCAGCCCCAGCATTTT	CASSPNENQPQHF
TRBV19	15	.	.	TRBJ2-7	TGTGCCAGTAGTATAGAGGGCGGGACCACCTACGAGCAGTACTTC	CASSIEGGTTYEQYF
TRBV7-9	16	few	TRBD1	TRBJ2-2	TGTGCCAGCAGCCAAGCCGGGACAGGTTTTATCGGGGAGCTGTTTTTT	CASSQAGTGFIGELFF
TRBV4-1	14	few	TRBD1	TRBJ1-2	TGCGCCAGCAGCCAAGTTGACAGGGAGGGAGGCTACACCTTC	CASSQVDREGGYTF
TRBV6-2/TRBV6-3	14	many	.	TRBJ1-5	TGTGCCAGCAGTTACTCGGGGGGCGGCCAGCCCCAGCATTTT	CASSYSGGGQPQHF
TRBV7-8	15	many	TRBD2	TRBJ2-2	TGTGCCAGCAGCCCTTTAGCGGGAAACACCGGGGAGCTGTTTTTT	CASSPLAGNTGELFF
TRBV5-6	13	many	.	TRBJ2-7	TGTGCCAGCAGCATCGGGGCCTCCTACGAGCAGTACTTC	CASSIGASYEQYF
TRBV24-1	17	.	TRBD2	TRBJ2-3	TGTGCCACCAGTGATTCTACTAGCGGGACTAGCACAGATACGCAGTATTTT	CATSDSTSGTSTDTQYF
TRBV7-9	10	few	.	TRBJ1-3	TGTGCCGGATCTGGAAACACCATATATTTT	CAGSGNTIYF
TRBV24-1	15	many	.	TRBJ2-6	TGTGCCACCAGTGAAGGCAGCTCTGGGGCCAACGTCCTGACTTTC	CATSEGSSGANVLTF
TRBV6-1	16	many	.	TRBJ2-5	TGTGCCAGCAGCGGTTGGGGGGGGGCGGCTAGAGAGACCCAGTACTTC	CASSGWGGAARETQYF
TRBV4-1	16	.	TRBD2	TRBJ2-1	TGCGCCAGCAGCAGTAGCGGGAGGGCCTCCTACAATGAGCAGTTCTTC	CASSSSGRASYNEQFF
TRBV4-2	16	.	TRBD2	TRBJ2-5	TGTGCCAGCAGCCAGGGGACTAGCGGGAGCCAAGAGACCCAGTACTTC	CASSQGTSGSQETQYF
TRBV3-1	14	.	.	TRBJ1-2	TGTGCCAGCAGCCCCGGTTCCCGAAACTATGGCTACACCTTC	CASSPGSRNYGYTF
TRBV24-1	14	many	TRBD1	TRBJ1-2	TGTGCCACCAGTGAATCCGGGACAGGGGACGGCTACACCTTC	CATSESGTGDGYTF
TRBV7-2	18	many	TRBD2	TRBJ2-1	TGTGCCAGCAGCTTCCCCGGGACTAGCGGAACCCGGTACAATGAGCAGTTCTTC	CASSFPGTSGTRYNEQFF
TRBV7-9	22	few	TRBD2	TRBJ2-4	TGTGCCAGCAGCTTAGGGACTAGCGGGAGGTTCTTCGGACCGGGGAGGGAAAACATTCAGTACTTC	CASSLGTSGRFFGPGRENIQYF
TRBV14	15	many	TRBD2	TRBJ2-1	TGTGCCAGCAGACACACTAGCGCATACTACAATGAGCAGTTCTTC	CASRHTSAYYNEQFF
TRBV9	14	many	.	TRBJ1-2	TGTGCCAGCAGCGTCACAGGGATGGACTATGGCTACACCTTC	CASSVTGMDYGYTF
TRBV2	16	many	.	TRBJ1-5	TGTGCCAGCAGTGAAGCGCGTGCGCTAGCCGACCAGCCCCAGCATTTT	CASSEARALADQPQHF
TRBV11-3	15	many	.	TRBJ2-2	TGTGCCAGCAGCCCGGACTTACTGAACACCGGGGAGCTGTTTTTT	CASSPDLLNTGELFF
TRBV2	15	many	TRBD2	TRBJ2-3	TGTGCCAGCAGAATGACGGGAGGTTACACAGATACGCAGTATTTT	CASRMTGGYTDTQYF
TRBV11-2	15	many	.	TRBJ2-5	TGTGCCAGCAGCTTCCCGATGAGGGTCGGAGAGACCCAGTACTTC	CASSFPMRVGETQYF
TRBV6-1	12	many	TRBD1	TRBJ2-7	TGTGCCAGCAGTGGCAACAGGGGAGAGCAGTACTTC	CASSGNRGEQYF
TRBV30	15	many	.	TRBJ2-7	TGTGCCTGGAGTGTACGACTAGAGTCCTTTTCCGAGCAGTACTTC	CAWSVRLESFSEQYF
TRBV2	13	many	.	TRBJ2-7	TGTGCCAGCGGAGGGACACTGCCTTACGAGCAGTACTTC	CASGGTLPYEQYF